This record looks at one T cell receptor (beta chain) sequence and its context. Its cognate antigen is unknown. This sample was included in a study of CD8 T cells in Susac syndrome. Study-wide results and caveats: It was acknowledged in the study that its TCR sequencing and HLA analysis involved a relatively small number of individuals.

RNA in amounts of about 0.45 to 1 ug was reverse transcribed with random hexamers. TCRdb used MiXCR to reprocess the immunoSEQ multiplex PCR reads, holding one entry per CDR3 protein. The repertoire consists of 250,000 to 300,000 distinct CDR3 sequences, with around 83% occurring once and the leading ten covering about 0.11%. High-throughput TCR beta sequencing covered peripheral CD8+ and CD4+ T cells. The multiple sclerosis controls were treatment-naive patients with relapsing-remitting disease that was stable or active. TEMRA cells underwent FACS enrichment and CD8+ and CD4+ T cells underwent negative isolation. The CDR3 runs 14 residues. The germline V gene encodes CDR1 SGHKS and CDR2 YYEKEE (reference sequence). Trimming pared 4 bases from V and 3 bases from J, leaving 14 bases between.

Source material: CD8+ T cells from PBMCs. The rearrangement uses TRBV5-5 and TRBJ2-7; possibly TRBD2 for D (6 bases). The receptor's source is a human donor with multiple sclerosis. Here the CDR3 reads CASSRLELIYEQYF. The CDR3 nucleotides are TGTGCCAGCAGCCGACTAGAATTGATCTACGAGCAGTACTTC.